This T cell receptor (beta chain) was sequenced during a study of T cell responses to AZD1222 COVID-19 vaccine (dated by TCRdb to the early 2020s). Broadly, across the study: Because spike-specific TCR depth and breadth did not differ between the two schedules, AZD1222 recipients who got a second dose at roughly 4 weeks were pooled with those who got a second dose at roughly 12 weeks. A total of around 240 trial participants underwent TCR sequencing, of whom approximately 200 had received two doses of AZD1222 and some 26 had received two doses of the MenACWY control vaccine. Trial participants were enrolled into age subgroups of 18-55, 56-69 and 70-plus years, which contained about 150, 28 and 57 TCR-sequenced participants, respectively. Study-level results and caveats: Because no samples from the day 14 peak response were available, repertoires could be characterized only after the peak T cell response. After two AZD1222 doses, both the breadth and the depth of spike-specific TCRs were significantly higher than at day 0 and than in MenACWY recipients. Vaccine-associated CD4 TCRs spanned the whole spike protein, with dominant responses in regions 160-218 and 743-854. Nearly half of unique spike-specific TCRs reportedly recognized epitopes outside regions mutated in the B.1.351 and B.1.1.7 variants. Most participants were white British and females outnumbered males, and the authors suggested that clonal diversity may have been underestimated. In the small 56-69-year group, the increase in depth fell short of significance, most likely because of low power. Only five to seven AZD1222 recipients were SARS-CoV-2 seropositive at baseline, limiting conclusions about previously exposed vaccinees.

CDR1 and CDR2 (MDHEN, SYDVKM) derive from the germline V gene. Ends trimmed: V by 3 bases, J by 4 bases; bases unmatched to a gene: 11. From the cysteine up to the phenylalanine, the CDR3 has a length of 17 residues. CDR3 DNA is the only sequence kept; it has 51 bases, read in frame from the first base. This specimen's time point label, per the study, means: baseline before first vaccination. Samples from vaccinated people were obtained from the UK trials COV001 and COV002, which included a single-blind randomized controlled phase 2/3 trial of AZD1222 (ChAdOx1 nCoV-19) in healthy adults. Trial participant PBMC samples were collected at day 0 and day 28 after the second dose for TCRbeta chain sequencing. With regard to this clone: Its antigen is still unknown. Base qualities are not recorded, but no much larger clone differs from it by a single base.

The CDR3 regions of human TCRbeta chains were subjected to immunosequencing. Turning to the authors' computational methods: TCRs in the repertoires were matched against a reference library of SARS-CoV-2-specific TCRs that had been generated with the MIRA antigen-specificity platform. Breadth was defined as the fraction of unique TCRs that were SARS-CoV-2-associated. Depth was defined as the fraction of total T cells that were SARS-CoV-2-associated. Using the MIRA data, each spike-specific TCR was assigned both to the spike region to which the TCR was reactive and to a CD4 or CD8 class. Log10-transformed breadth and depth values were compared by one-way ANOVA with Sidak's multiple comparisons tests. Held by TCRdb, this immuneACCESS table contains in-frame sequences only and omits some clones. Under half of the omission traces to an unresolved V gene where checked; the cause of the rest is unknown. Clone size and V and J calls were adopted from that table, with D and trimming inferred from the DNA. A total of around 140,000 clones appear in this sample, about nine tenths of them only once. The ten most abundant clones make up around 1.7% of the sample.

The chain links TRBV28 with TRBJ2-1; 8 middle bases align to TRBD1. The sequence was obtained from an adult in good health. The sample was peripheral blood, taken on day 0 of AZD1222 vaccination. This receptor carries the CDR3 CASSLGQATYVYNEQFF. The nucleotide sequence reads TGTGCCAGCAGTTTGGGACAGGCGACTTACGTTTACAATGAGCAGTTCTTC.